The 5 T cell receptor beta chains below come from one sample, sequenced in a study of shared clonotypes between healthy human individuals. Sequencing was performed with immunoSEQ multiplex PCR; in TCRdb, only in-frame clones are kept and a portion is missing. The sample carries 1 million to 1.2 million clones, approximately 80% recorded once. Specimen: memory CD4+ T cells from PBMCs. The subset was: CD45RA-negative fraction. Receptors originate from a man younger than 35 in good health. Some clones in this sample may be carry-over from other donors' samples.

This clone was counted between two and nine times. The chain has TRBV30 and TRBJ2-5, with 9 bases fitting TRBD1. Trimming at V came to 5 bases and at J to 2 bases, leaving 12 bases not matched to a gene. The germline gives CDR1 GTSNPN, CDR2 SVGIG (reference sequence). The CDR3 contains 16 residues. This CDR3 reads CAWGDLGTGLQETQYF. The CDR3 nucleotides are TGTGCCTGGGGGGACCTCGGGACAGGGTTGCAAGAGACCCAGTACTTC. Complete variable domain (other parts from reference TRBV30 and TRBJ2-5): SQTIHQWPATLVQPVGSPLSLECTVEGTSNPNLYWYRQAAGRGLQLLFYSVGIGQISSEVPQNLSASRPQDRQFILSSKKLLLSDSGFYLCAWGDLGTGLQETQYFGPGTRLLVL.

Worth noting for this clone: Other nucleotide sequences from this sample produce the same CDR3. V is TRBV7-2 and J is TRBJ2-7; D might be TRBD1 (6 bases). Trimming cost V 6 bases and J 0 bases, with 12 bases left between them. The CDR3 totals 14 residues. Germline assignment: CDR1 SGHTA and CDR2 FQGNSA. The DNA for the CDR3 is TGTGCCAGCAGTTTCGACAGGTCCTCCTACGAGCAGTACTTC. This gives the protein CASSFDRSSYEQYF. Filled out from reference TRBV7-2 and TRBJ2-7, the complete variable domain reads GAGVSQSPSNKVTEKGKDVELRCDPISGHTALYWYRQSLGQGLEFLIYFQGNSAPDKSGLPSDRFSAERTGGSVSTLTIQRTQQEDSAVYLCASSFDRSSYEQYFGPGTRLTVT.

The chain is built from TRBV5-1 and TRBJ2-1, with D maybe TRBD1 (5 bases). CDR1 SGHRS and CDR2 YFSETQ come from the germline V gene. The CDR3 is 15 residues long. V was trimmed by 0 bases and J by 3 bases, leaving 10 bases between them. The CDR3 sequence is CASSLAGSNYNEQFF. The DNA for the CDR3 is TGCGCCAGCAGCTTGGCAGGGTCCAACTACAATGAGCAGTTCTTC. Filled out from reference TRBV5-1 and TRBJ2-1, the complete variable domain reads KAGVTQTPRYLIKTRGQQVTLSCSPISGHRSVSWYQQTPGQGLQFLFEYFSETQRNKGNFPGRFSGRQFSNSRSEMNVSTLELGDSALYLCASSLAGSNYNEQFFGPGTRLTVL.

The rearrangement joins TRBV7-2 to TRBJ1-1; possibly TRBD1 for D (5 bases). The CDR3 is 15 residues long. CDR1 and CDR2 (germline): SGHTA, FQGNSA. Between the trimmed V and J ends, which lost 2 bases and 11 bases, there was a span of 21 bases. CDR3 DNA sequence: TGTGCCAGCAGCTTAACGCGAGACCTAACAGGTGGGGCTTTCTTT. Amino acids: CASSLTRDLTGGAFF.

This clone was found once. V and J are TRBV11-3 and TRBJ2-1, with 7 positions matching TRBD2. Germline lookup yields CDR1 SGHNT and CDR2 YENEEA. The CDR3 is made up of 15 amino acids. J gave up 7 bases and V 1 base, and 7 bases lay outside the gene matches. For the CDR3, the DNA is TGTGCCAGCAGCTTAGGAGGCGGGAGAGCAAATGAGCAGTTCTTC. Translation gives CASSLGGGRANEQFF.